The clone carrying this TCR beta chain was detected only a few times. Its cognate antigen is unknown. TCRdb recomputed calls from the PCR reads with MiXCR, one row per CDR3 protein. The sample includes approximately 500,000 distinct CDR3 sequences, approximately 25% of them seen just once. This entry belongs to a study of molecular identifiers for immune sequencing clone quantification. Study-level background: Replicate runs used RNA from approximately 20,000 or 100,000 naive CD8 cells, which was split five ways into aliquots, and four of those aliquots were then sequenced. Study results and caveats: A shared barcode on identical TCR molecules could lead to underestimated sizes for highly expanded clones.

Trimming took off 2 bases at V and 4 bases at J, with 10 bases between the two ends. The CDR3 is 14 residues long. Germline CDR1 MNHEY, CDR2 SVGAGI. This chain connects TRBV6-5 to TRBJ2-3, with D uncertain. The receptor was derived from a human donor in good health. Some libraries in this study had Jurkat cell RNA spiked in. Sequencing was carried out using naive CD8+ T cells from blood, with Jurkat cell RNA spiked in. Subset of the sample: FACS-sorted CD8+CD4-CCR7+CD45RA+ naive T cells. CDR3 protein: CASSYGRRADTQYF. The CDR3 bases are TGTGCCAGCAGTTACGGGCGACGCGCAGATACGCAGTATTTT.